This T cell receptor beta chain stems from a study of cytomegalovirus exposure and HLA in healthy donors. PCR employed 60 Vbeta and 13 Jbeta primers. Profiling relied on immunoSEQ multiplex PCR, and the TCRdb table lists in-frame clones only, not all of them. The sample yields roughly 200,000 clones, around 85% seen once. In its sample, this clone was seen once. Its antigen is still unknown. Study-level findings and limits: TCR beta V segments were, for the most part, productive about 87% or about 30% of the time in an earlier analysis. A link between a missense DCLRE1C variant and TCR beta V- and J-gene trimming emerged from a later analysis. In a later analysis, at a false discovery rate of 0.05, roughly 17,000 TCR beta sequences were associated with HLA alleles. Researchers catalogued roughly 170 TCR beta chains as cytomegalovirus-associated.

This receptor was taken from a man aged 50 or older in good health and CMV-seronegative. The source material was PBMCs.

CDR3 in amino acids: CASSLVRGVRTEAFF. The CDR3 DNA sequence: TGCGCCAGCAGCTTAGTAAGGGGTGTAAGAACTGAAGCTTTCTTT. The chain has TRBV5-1 and TRBJ1-1; tentatively, D is TRBD1 (5 bases). The CDR3 spans 15 residues. V lost 2 bases and J lost 5, with 16 bases in between. Germline V gene sequence: CDR1 SGHRS, CDR2 YFSETQ. Drawing the rest from reference TRBV5-1 and TRBJ1-1, the complete variable domain is KAGVTQTPRYLIKTRGQQVTLSCSPISGHRSVSWYQQTPGQGLQFLFEYFSETQRNKGNFPGRFSGRQFSNSRSEMNVSTLELGDSALYLCASSLVRGVRTEAFFGQGTRLTVV.